One and the same sample provided the 24 T cell receptor beta chains below, sequenced in a study of blood T cell repertoires in COVID-19. Assay used: immunoSEQ multiplex PCR; TCRdb lists only in-frame clones, some missing. The sample yields a few hundred thousand clones, 86% seen once. Sequenced: peripheral blood. These receptors all come from a woman between 50 and 59 years old with acute or convalescent COVID-19.

This rearrangement joins TRBV19 to TRBJ1-2; D gene uncertain. The germline V gene encodes CDR1 LNHDA and CDR2 SQIVND (reference sequence). The CDR3 runs to 14 residues. V was clipped by 3 bases and J by 3 bases, with 11 bases between them. Written as DNA, the CDR3 is TGTGCCAGTAGTATCGACCGGGGTCACTATGGCTACACCTTC. It specifies CASSIDRGHYGYTF. Supplemented by reference TRBV19 and TRBJ1-2, the full variable domain reads DGGITQSPKYLFRKEGQNVTLSCEQNLNHDAMYWYRQDPGQGLRLIYYSQIVNDFQKGDIAEGYSVSREKKESFPLTVTSAQKNPTAFYLCASSIDRGHYGYTFGSGTRLTVV.

As DNA, the CDR3 is TGCGCCAGCAGCCAAGATCGCCGGAGCCAAGAGACCCAGTACTTC. It encodes CASSQDRRSQETQYF. This chain links TRBV4-1 with TRBJ2-5; D unresolved. Trimming took 0 bases from V and 1 from J, leaving 9 bases between them. From germline, CDR1 is MGHRA and CDR2 YSYEKL. This CDR3 has 15 residues.

About this clone itself: A junction boundary mismatches the germline segment, possibly from a read error. The chain joins TRBV7-7 to TRBJ2-7, with 12 bases aligning to TRBD2. This CDR3 spans 15 amino acids. Germline V gene lookup returns CDR1 SSHAT and CDR2 FNYEAQ (reference sequence). CDR3 coding DNA: TGTGCTAGCAGCCCACTAGGACTAGCGGGAAACGAGCAGTACTTC. It yields the protein CASSPLGLAGNEQYF. Using reference TRBV7-7 and TRBJ2-7 for the parts outside the CDR3, the full variable domain is GAGVSQSPRYKVTKRGQDVTLRCDPISSHATLYWYQQALGQGPEFLTYFNYEAQPDKSGLPSDRFSAERPEGSISTLTIQRTEQRDSAMYRCASSPLGLAGNEQYFGPGTRLTVT.

The chain links TRBV5-1 to TRBJ2-5; D perhaps matches TRBD2 (5 bases). The germline CDR1 and CDR2 sequences are SGHRS and YFSETQ. V shed 4 bases and J shed 0 bases, with 10 bases lying between them. The CDR3 has 14 residues. CDR3 in amino acids: CASSPGENQETQYF. In nucleotides, the CDR3 is TGCGCCAGCAGCCCCGGGGAGAACCAAGAGACCCAGTACTTC.

The count of this clone is one. V gene TRBV27 combines with J gene TRBJ2-7; 10 bases are shared with TRBD1. The V segment lost 3 bases and the J segment 7 bases; nucleotides outside the gene matches: 12. This CDR3 contains 16 residues. Per germline, CDR1 MNHEY and CDR2 SMNVEV (reference sequence). The CDR3 spells CASSFLTGTGAREQYF. In DNA, the CDR3 is TGTGCCAGCAGTTTTCTAACCGGGACAGGGGCTAGGGAGCAGTACTTC.

The chain couples TRBV7-2 to TRBJ2-1, with TRBD2 matching over 7 bases. This CDR3 spans 17 amino acids. The trim removed 5 bases at V and 3 bases at J, leaving 13 bases unmatched. Germline-derived CDR1 and CDR2 are SGHTA and FQGNSA. The CDR3 bases are TGTGCCAGCAGCCCCCGGGGTGGCGGGAGAGGCTACAATGAGCAGTTCTTC. Amino acids: CASSPRGGGRGYNEQFF.

The chain links TRBV4-2 to TRBJ2-5, with D tentatively TRBD2 (6 bases). Germline CDR1 is LGHNA and CDR2 is YNFKEQ. V shed 4 bases and J shed 5 bases, with 17 bases lying between them. This CDR3 is built from 15 residues. The DNA of the CDR3 is TGTGCCAGCAGCCCCGGAGGGAGCCGACCGGAGACCCAGTACTTC. Amino acid sequence: CASSPGGSRPETQYF.

Only one count was recorded for this clone. CDR3 DNA sequence: TGTGCCAGCAGTCGAGGACTAGCGGGTGTCTACGAGCAGTACTTC. It translates to CASSRGLAGVYEQYF. V is TRBV27 and J is TRBJ2-7; 11 bases align to TRBD2. The CDR3 length is 15 residues. Per germline, CDR1 MNHEY and CDR2 SMNVEV (reference sequence). The V gene end was trimmed by 5 bases and the J gene end by 3 bases; junction bases not matched to a gene: 6.

The chain combines TRBV6-1 with TRBJ1-6; no definite D call. Looked up from germline, CDR1 is MNHNS and CDR2 is SASEGT. The CDR3 contains 14 residues. V shed 1 base and J shed 7 bases, with 8 bases lying between them. The CDR3 nucleotides are TGTGCCAGCAGTGAAGGACTGTTCAATTCACCCCTCCACTTT. It translates to CASSEGLFNSPLHF.

The chain has TRBV18 and TRBJ1-2; possibly TRBD1 for D (5 bases). The germline V gene has CDR1 KGHSH and CDR2 LQKENI. The ends were cut back, 5 bases at V and 2 bases at J, with 15 bases in the middle. This CDR3 comprises 15 residues. The CDR3 region has the DNA TGTGCCAGCTCAGCGTCGACACAGGTCAACTATGGCTACACCTTC. Protein sequence: CASSASTQVNYGYTF.

The chain employs TRBV7-2 and TRBJ2-7; 8 positions match TRBD2. Trimming removed 1 base from V and 4 bases from J; junction bases left unmatched: 6. There are 15 residues in the CDR3. The germline V gene encodes CDR1 SGHTA and CDR2 FQGNSA. The CDR3 protein is CASSLVGLDGYEQYF. The CDR3 nucleotides are TGTGCCAGCAGCTTAGTGGGACTAGACGGTTACGAGCAGTACTTC.

The chain is built from TRBV5-4 and TRBJ2-7; 7 bases map to TRBD1. The CDR3 covers 15 residues. Trimming removed 2 bases from V and 2 bases from J; junction bases left unmatched: 7. Germline V CDR1 and CDR2: SGHNT, YYREEE (reference sequence). DNA of the CDR3: TGTGCCAGCAGCTTAAAATGGGGACAGACCTACGAGCAGTACTTC. The encoded protein is CASSLKWGQTYEQYF.

The chain has TRBV7-6 and TRBJ2-2; 10 bases are a match to TRBD2. This CDR3 comprises 17 residues. V lost 2 bases, J lost 3 bases, and 6 bases stayed unmatched. From germline, CDR1 is SGHVS and CDR2 FNYEAQ. CDR3 sequence (DNA): TGTGCCAGCAGCTTAATGGGACTAGCGCGTTACACCGGGGAGCTGTTTTTT. Amino acids: CASSLMGLARYTGELFF.

V usage is TRBV28 and J usage is TRBJ1-2, with 11 bases lining up with TRBD1. Germline CDR1 reads MDHEN; CDR2 reads SYDVKM. The CDR3 is made up of 14 amino acids. Trimming took 4 bases from V and 8 from J; bases not matched to a gene: 6. CDR3 nucleotides: TGTGCCAGCAGTTCCCGGGACAGGGGGTACGGCTACACCTTC. It translates to CASSSRDRGYGYTF.

V and J are TRBV24-1 and TRBJ1-5; 7 bases are a match to TRBD1. V trimming: 5 bases; J trimming: 7 bases; junction bases outside the gene matches: 10. This CDR3 contains 15 residues. Germline V gene data show CDR1 as KGHDR and CDR2 as SFDVKD. CDR3 protein: CATSGGGLFWQPQHF. DNA of the CDR3: TGTGCCACCAGTGGAGGGGGCCTATTTTGGCAGCCCCAGCATTTT.

This clone appeared a few times. The chain uses TRBV5-1 and TRBJ2-1, with 8 bases matching TRBD1. J lost 6 bases, V lost 3 bases, and 8 bases had no gene match. Germline V gives CDR1 SGHRS, CDR2 YFSETQ. The CDR3 extends over 15 amino acids. For the CDR3, the DNA is TGCGCCAGCAGCTCGTCTCAGGGGGCGCTCAATGAGCAGTTCTTC. It yields the protein CASSSSQGALNEQFF.

The V gene is TRBV6-4, the J gene TRBJ1-6, with unresolved D. The germline V gene encodes CDR1 MRHNA and CDR2 SNTAGT. The germline V and J ends were trimmed by 1 base and 6 bases, with 7 bases remaining between them. The CDR3 length is 14 residues. CDR3 nucleotide sequence: TGTGCCAGCAGTGACTTCGTTTTTAATTCACCCCTCCACTTT. As protein: CASSDFVFNSPLHF.

This sequence joins TRBV19 and TRBJ2-1, with 13 positions matching TRBD2. Germline CDR1 reads LNHDA; CDR2 reads SQIVND (reference sequence). Germline trimming cut 7 bases from V and 6 bases from J; bases unmatched to any gene: 21. CDR3 size: 20 residues. The CDR3, as DNA: TGTGCCAGTATCCCTCATGGGGGGGGGACTAGCGGGAAAGAGGCCAATGAGCAGTTCTTC. Protein product: CASIPHGGGTSGKEANEQFF.

The V gene is TRBV12-3 or TRBV12-4, the J gene TRBJ2-3; 7 positions match TRBD2. Trimming took 8 bases from V and 4 from J; bases not matched to a gene: 0. The CDR3 consists of 11 residues. The CDR3 DNA follows: TGTGCCAGCGGGAGGGCAGATACGCAGTATTTT. It encodes CASGRADTQYF.

This clone was detected once. The rearrangement joins TRBV24-1 to TRBJ2-1; 13 nucleotides match TRBD2. J gave up 0 bases and V 7 bases, and 8 bases lay outside the gene matches. Looked up from germline, CDR1 is KGHDR and CDR2 is SFDVKD. The CDR3 contains 18 residues. In DNA form, the CDR3 reads TGTGCCACCAGCTTTGGGACTAGCGGGGAGAGCTCCTACAATGAGCAGTTCTTC. Residues: CATSFGTSGESSYNEQFF.

The table lists this clone with a few counts. The chain combines TRBV28 with TRBJ2-1; 8 bases align to TRBD2. V was clipped by 2 bases and J by 5 bases; unmatched bases: 8. Per the germline V gene, CDR1 is MDHEN and CDR2 is SYDVKM. The CDR3 sequence is 16 residues long. The DNA of the CDR3 is TGTGCCAGCAGTTTAGAGGCGGGGGGACTTAACAATGAGCAGTTCTTC. Protein product: CASSLEAGGLNNEQFF.

The J gene is TRBJ2-1, the V gene TRBV5-4, with TRBD1 identical over 9 bases. This CDR3 comprises 14 residues. Losses at the gene ends were 0 bases for V and 7 bases for J; bases not matched to a gene: 2. The germline gives CDR1 SGHNT, CDR2 YYREEE (reference sequence). CDR3 loop: CASSLGQGGNEQFF. CDR3 DNA: TGTGCCAGCAGCTTGGGACAGGGGGGAAATGAGCAGTTCTTC.

The rearrangement links TRBV30 to TRBJ1-1; the D gene is possibly TRBD1 (5 bases). The CDR3 has 13 residues. Germline assignment: CDR1 GTSNPN and CDR2 SVGIG (reference sequence). Trimming removed 0 bases from V and 4 bases from J, with 9 bases in between. The CDR3, as DNA: TGTGCCTGGAGTGTTCAGGGAACCACTGAAGCTTTCTTT. Translation: CAWSVQGTTEAFF.

The V gene is TRBV7-9, the J gene TRBJ2-7, with D perhaps TRBD2 (7 bases). The germline V and J ends were trimmed by 10 bases and 5 bases, with 15 bases remaining between them. This CDR3 has 12 amino acids. Germline V gene sequence: CDR1 SEHNR, CDR2 FQNEAQ (reference sequence). The CDR3 sequence is CATGRGDDEQYF. The CDR3 DNA sequence: TGTGCCACGGGGAGGGGGGATGACGAGCAGTACTTC.